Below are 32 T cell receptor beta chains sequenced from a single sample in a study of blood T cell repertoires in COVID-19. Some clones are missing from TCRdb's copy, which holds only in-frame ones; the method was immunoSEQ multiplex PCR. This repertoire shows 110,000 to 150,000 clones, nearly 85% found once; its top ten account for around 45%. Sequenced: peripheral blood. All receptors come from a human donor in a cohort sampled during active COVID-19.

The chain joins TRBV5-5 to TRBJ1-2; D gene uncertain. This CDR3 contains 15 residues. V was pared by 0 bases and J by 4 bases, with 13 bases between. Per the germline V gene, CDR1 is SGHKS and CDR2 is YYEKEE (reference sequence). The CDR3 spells CASSLASGVAYGYTF. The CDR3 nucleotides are TGTGCCAGCAGCTTGGCTTCGGGTGTCGCCTATGGCTACACCTTC.

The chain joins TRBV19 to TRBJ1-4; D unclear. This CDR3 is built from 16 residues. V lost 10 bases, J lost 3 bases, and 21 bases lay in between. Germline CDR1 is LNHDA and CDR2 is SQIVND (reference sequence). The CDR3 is CATSGGPSLSNEKLFF. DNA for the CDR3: TGTGCCACCTCGGGAGGGCCTTCCTTATCTAATGAAAAACTGTTTTTT.

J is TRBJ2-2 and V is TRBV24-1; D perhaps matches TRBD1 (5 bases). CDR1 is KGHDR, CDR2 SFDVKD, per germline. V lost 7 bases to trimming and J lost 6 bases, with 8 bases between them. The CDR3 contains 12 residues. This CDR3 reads CATSPTAGELFF. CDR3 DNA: TGTGCCACCAGCCCGACAGCCGGGGAGCTGTTTTTT.

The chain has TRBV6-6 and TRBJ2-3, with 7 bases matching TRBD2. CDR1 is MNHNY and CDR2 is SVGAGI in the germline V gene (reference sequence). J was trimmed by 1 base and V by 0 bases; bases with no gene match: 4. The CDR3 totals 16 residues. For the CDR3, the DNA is TGTGCCAGCAGTTACTCCTCGAGCGGGGGCACAGATACGCAGTATTTT. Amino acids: CASSYSSSGGTDTQYF.

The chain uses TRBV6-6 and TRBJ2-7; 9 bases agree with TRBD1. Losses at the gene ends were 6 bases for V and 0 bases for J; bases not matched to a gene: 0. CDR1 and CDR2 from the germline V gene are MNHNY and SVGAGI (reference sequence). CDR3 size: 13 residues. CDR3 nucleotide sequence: TGTGCCAGCAGGGACAGGGGCTCCTACGAGCAGTACTTC. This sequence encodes CASRDRGSYEQYF.

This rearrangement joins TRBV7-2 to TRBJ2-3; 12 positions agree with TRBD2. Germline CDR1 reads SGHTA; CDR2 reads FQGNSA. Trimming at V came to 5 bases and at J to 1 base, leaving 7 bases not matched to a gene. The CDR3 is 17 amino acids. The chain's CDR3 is CASSPRLAGVGTDTQYF. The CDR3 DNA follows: TGTGCCAGCAGCCCCAGACTAGCGGGAGTTGGCACAGATACGCAGTATTTT.

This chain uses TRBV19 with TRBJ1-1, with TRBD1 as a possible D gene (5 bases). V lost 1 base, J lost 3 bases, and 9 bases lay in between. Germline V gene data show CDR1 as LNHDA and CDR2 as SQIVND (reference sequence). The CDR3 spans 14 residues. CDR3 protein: CASSIVVGDTEAFF. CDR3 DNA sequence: TGTGCCAGTAGTATAGTCGTAGGGGACACTGAAGCTTTCTTT.

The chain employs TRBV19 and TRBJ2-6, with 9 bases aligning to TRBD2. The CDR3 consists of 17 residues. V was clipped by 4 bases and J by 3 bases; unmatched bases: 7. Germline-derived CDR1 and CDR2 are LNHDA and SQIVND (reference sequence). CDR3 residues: CASSSVAGVLGANVLTF. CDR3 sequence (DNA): TGTGCCAGTAGTAGTGTAGCGGGAGTGCTTGGGGCCAACGTCCTGACTTTC.

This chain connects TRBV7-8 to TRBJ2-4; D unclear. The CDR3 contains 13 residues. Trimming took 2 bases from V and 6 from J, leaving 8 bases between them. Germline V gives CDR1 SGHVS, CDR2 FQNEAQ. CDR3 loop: CASSLQAGNIQYF. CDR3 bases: TGTGCCAGCAGCTTACAGGCCGGAAACATTCAGTACTTC.

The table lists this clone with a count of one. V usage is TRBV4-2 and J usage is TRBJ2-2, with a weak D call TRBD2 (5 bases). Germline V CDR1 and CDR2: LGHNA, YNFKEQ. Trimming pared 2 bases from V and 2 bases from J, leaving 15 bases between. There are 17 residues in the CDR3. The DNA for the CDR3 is TGTGCCAGCAGCCAAAAGTTAGACTACTCTAACACCGGGGAGCTGTTTTTT. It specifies CASSQKLDYSNTGELFF.

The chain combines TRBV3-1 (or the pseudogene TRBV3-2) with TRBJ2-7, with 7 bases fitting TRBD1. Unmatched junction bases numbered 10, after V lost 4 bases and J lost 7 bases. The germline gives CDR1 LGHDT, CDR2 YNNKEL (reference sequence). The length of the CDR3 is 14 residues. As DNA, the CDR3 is TGTGCCAGCAGCCGAAACAGGGGCCGCTGGGAGCAGTACTTC. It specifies CASSRNRGRWEQYF.

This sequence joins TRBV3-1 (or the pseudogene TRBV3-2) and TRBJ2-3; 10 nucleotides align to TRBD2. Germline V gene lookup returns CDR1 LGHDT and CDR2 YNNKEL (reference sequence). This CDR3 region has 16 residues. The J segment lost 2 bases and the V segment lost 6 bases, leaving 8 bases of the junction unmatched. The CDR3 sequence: CASRPSGRVITDTQYF. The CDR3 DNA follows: TGTGCCAGCAGACCCAGCGGGAGGGTCATCACAGATACGCAGTATTTT.

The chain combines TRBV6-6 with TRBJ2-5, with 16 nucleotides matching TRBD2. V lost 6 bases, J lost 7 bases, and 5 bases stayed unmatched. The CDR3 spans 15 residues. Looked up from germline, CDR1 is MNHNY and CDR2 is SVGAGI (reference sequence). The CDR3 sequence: CASRPGLAGGPTQYF. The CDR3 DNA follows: TGTGCCAGCAGGCCGGGACTAGCGGGGGGGCCGACCCAGTACTTC.

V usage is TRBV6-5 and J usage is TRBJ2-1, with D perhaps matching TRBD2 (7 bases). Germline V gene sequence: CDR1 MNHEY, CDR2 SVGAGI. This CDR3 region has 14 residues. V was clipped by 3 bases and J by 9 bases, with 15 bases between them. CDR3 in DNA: TGTGCCAGCAGTTATAGGCGGGGGCCAGGTGAGCAGTTCTTC. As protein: CASSYRRGPGEQFF.

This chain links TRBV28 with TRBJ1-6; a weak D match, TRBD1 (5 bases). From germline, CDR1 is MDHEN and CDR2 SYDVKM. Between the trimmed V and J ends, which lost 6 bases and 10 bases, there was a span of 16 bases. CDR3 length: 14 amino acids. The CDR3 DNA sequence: TGTGCCAGCAGGCCACAGGAGGGGCGGTCACCCCTCCACTTT. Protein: CASRPQEGRSPLHF.

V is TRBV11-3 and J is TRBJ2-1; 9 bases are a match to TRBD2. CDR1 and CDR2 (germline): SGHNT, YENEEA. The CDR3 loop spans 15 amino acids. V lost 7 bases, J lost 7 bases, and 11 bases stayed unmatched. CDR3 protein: CASTPGEAGGNEQFF. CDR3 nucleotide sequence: TGTGCCAGCACCCCGGGTGAAGCGGGGGGAAATGAGCAGTTCTTC.

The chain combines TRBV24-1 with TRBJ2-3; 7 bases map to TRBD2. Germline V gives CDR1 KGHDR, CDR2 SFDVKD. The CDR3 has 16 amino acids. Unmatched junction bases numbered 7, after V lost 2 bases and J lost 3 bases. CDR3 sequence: CATSDSVGGRTDTQYF. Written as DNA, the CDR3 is TGTGCCACCAGTGATTCGGTCGGCGGGAGAACAGATACGCAGTATTTT.

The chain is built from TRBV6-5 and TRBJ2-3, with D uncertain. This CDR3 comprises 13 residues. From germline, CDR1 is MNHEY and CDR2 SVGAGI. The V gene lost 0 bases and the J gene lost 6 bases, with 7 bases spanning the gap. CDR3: CASSYSFGDTQYF. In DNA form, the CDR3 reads TGTGCCAGCAGTTACTCGTTCGGGGATACGCAGTATTTT.

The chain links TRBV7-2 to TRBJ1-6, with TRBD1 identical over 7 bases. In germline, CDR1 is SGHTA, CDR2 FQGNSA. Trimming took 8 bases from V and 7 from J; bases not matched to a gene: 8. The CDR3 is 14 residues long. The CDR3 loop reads CASAPPGQNSPLHF. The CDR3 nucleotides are TGTGCCAGCGCTCCTCCGGGACAGAATTCACCCCTCCACTTT.

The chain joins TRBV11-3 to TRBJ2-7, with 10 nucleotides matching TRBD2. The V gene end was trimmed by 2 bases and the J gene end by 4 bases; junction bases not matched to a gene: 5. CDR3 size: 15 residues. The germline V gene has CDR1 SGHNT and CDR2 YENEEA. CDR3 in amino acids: CASSLRSGGAYEQYF. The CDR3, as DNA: TGTGCCAGCAGCTTACGCAGCGGGGGGGCGTACGAGCAGTACTTC.

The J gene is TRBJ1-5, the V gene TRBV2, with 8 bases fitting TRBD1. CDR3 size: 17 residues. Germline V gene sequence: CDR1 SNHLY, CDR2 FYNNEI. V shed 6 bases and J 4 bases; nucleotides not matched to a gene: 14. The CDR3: CASSARRSGQGNQPQHF. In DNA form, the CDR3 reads TGTGCCAGCAGCGCTAGGAGATCCGGACAGGGAAATCAGCCCCAGCATTTT.

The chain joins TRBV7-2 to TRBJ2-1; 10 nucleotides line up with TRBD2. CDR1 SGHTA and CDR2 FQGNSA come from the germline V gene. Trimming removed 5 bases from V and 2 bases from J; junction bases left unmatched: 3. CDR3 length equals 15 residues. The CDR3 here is CASSLSGRAYNEQFF. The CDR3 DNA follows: TGTGCCAGCAGCCTAAGCGGGAGGGCCTACAATGAGCAGTTCTTC.

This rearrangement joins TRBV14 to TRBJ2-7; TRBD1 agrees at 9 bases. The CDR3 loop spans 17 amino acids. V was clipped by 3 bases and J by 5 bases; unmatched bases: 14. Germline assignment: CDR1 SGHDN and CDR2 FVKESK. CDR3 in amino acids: CASSQGSGQGKFNEQYV. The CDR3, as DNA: TGTGCCAGCAGCCAGGGGTCGGGACAGGGTAAGTTTAACGAGCAGTACGTC.

The CDR3 nucleotides read TGCAGCGCCGGGACTAGCGTCTCCGGGGAGCTGTTTTTT. Residues: CSAGTSVSGELFF. The chain joins TRBV29-1 to TRBJ2-2; 10 nucleotides align to TRBD2. The CDR3 covers 13 residues. V lost 7 bases, J lost 6 bases, and 5 bases stayed unmatched. Germline values: CDR1 SQVTM, CDR2 ANQGSEA.

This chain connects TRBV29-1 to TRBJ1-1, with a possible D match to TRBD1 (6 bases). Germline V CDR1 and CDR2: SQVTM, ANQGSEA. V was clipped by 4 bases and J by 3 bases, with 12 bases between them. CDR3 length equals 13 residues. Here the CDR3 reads CSVAGAADTEAFF. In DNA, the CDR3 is TGCAGCGTTGCAGGGGCGGCGGACACTGAAGCTTTCTTT.

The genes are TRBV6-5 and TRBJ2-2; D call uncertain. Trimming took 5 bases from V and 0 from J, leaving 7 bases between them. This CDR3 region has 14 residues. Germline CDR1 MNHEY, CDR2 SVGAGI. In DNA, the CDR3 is TGTGCCAGCAGTCTCTCCCCGAACACCGGGGAGCTGTTTTTT. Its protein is CASSLSPNTGELFF.

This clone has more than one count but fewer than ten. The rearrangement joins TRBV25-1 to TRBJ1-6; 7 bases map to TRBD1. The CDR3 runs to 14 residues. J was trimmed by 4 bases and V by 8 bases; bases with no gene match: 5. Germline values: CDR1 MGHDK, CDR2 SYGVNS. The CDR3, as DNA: TGTGCCAGCGTCGGGACAGATTATAATTCACCCCTCCACTTT. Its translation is CASVGTDYNSPLHF.

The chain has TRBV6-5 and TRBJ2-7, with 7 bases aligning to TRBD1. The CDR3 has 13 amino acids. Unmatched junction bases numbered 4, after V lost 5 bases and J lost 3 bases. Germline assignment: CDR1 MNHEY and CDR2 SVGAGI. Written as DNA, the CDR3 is TGTGCCAGCAGTCGTAACAGGGGCTACGAGCAGTACGTC. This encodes CASSRNRGYEQYV.

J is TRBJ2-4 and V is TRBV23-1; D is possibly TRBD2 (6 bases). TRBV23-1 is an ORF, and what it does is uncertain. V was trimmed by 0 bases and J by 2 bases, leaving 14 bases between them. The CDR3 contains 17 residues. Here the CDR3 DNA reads TGCGCCAGCAGTCAATCTCGGAGGGTATTTACCAAAAACATTCAGTACTTC. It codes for CASSQSRRVFTKNIQYF.

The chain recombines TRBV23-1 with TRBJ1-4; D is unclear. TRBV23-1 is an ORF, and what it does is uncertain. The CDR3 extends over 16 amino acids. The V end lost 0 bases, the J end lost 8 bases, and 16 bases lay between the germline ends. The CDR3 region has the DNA TGCGCCAGCAGTCAATCCCGCCACGTGGCCGCCGAAAAACTGTTTTTT. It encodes CASSQSRHVAAEKLFF.

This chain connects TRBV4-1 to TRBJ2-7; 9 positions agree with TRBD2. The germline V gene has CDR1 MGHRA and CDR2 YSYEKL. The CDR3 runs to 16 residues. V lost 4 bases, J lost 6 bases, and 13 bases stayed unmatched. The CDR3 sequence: CASSLLAGVAGGEQYV. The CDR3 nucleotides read TGCGCCAGCAGCCTTTTAGCGGGAGTAGCTGGGGGCGAGCAGTACGTC.

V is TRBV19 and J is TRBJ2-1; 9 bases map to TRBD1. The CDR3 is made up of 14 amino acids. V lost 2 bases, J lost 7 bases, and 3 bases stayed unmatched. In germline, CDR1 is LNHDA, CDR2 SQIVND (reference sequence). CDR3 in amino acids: CASSIRDRANEQFF. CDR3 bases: TGTGCCAGTAGTATAAGGGACAGGGCTAATGAGCAGTTCTTC.